One and the same sample provided the 27 T cell receptor beta chains below, sequenced in a study of molecular identifiers for immune sequencing clone quantification. TCRdb redid the calling of the PCR reads with MiXCR, one entry per CDR3 protein. The data contain about half a million distinct CDR3 sequences, 25% of them singletons. Input material: naive CD8+ T cells from blood, with Jurkat cell RNA spiked in. This sample's subset: FACS-sorted CD8+CD4-CCR7+CD45RA+ naive T cells. All receptors derive from a human donor in good health. Some libraries in this study had Jurkat cell RNA spiked in.

This clonotype occurred a few times. CDR3 region: CASSYKRTRPQETQYF. DNA of the CDR3: TGTGCCAGCAGTTACAAGCGGACACGGCCCCAAGAGACCCAGTACTTC. V is TRBV6-5 and J is TRBJ2-5; either TRBD1 or TRBD2 may supply D (5 bases each). Trimming left V 2 bases short and J 1 base short, with 14 bases between. Per germline, CDR1 MNHEY and CDR2 SVGAGI. The CDR3 loop spans 16 amino acids.

This clonotype was seen a few times. The genes are TRBV4-3 and TRBJ2-7, with TRBD1 identical over 8 bases. V lost 0 bases to trimming and J lost 5 bases; unmatched junction nucleotides: 6. This CDR3 region has 15 residues. Germline loops: CDR1 LGHNA, CDR2 YSLEER. Written as DNA, the CDR3 is TGCGCCAGCAGCCAAGATTGGCAGGGGGCCAACGAGCAGTACTTC. Translating it yields CASSQDWQGANEQYF.

The V call is TRBV3-1, the J call TRBJ1-2; D gene ambiguous. The germline V gene has CDR1 LGHDT and CDR2 YNNKEL (reference sequence). The CDR3 is made up of 14 amino acids. The germline V and J ends were trimmed by 0 bases and 2 bases, with 7 bases remaining between them. Written as DNA, the CDR3 is TGTGCCAGCAGCCAAGATCCACACAACTATGGCTACACCTTC. This encodes CASSQDPHNYGYTF.

This chain joins TRBV7-9 and TRBJ2-1; TRBD2 matches 11 bases. The CDR3 totals 16 residues. Trimming at V came to 5 bases and at J to 7 bases, leaving 10 bases not matched to a gene. Germline-derived CDR1 and CDR2 are SEHNR and FQNEAQ (reference sequence). The CDR3 spells CASSKLSGGAWNEQFF. CDR3 DNA sequence: TGTGCCAGCAGCAAACTTAGCGGGGGGGCTTGGAATGAGCAGTTCTTC. The variable domain in full, completed from reference TRBV7-9 and TRBJ2-1, reads DTGVSQNPRHKITKRGQNVTFRCDPISEHNRLYWYRQTLGQGPEFLTYFQNEAQLEKSRLLSDRFSAERPKGSFSTLEIQRTEQGDSAMYLCASSKLSGGAWNEQFFGPGTRLTVL.

As for this clonotype: The junction and the germline gene differ at one end; a read error may be behind it. The gene calls are TRBV5-1 and TRBJ1-1; D perhaps matches TRBD1 (5 bases). The germline V gene encodes CDR1 SGHRS and CDR2 YFSETQ. The CDR3 runs to 14 residues. In nucleotides, the CDR3 is TGCACCAGCAGCTTTTCTGGGGCGAACACTGAAGCTTTCTTT. It is translated as CTSSFSGANTEAFF.

V and J are TRBV12-3 or TRBV12-4 and TRBJ2-3, with D possibly matching TRBD2 (5 bases). Deletions cut 1 base from V and 1 base from J, with 15 bases between. The CDR3 has 17 residues. Here the CDR3 DNA reads TGTGCCAGCAGTTTAGACTGGGCGTCGCGGGGCACAGATACGCAGTATTTT. Translated: CASSLDWASRGTDTQYF.

Notes on this clonotype: A clone one base away is much larger, so this may be a read error. This chain connects TRBV5-6 to TRBJ1-1, with a possible D match to TRBD1 (5 bases). Germline CDR1 SGHDT, CDR2 YYEEEE. The CDR3 totals 13 residues. CDR3 bases: TGTGCCAGCAGCTTGGGCGGTGGGGCTGAAGCTCTCTTT. It yields the protein CASSLGGGAEALF.

The chain carries TRBV7-2 and TRBJ2-7, with 8 bases aligning to TRBD2. The CDR3 is 14 amino acids. Germline V lookup: CDR1 SGHTA, CDR2 FQGNSA. With 2 bases clipped from V and 4 bases from J, the junction kept 4 bases outside the gene matches. CDR3 region: CASSLHPSGYEQYF. For the CDR3, the DNA is TGTGCCAGCAGCTTACATCCTAGCGGGTACGAGCAGTACTTC.

This clonotype was found a few times. The V call is TRBV20-1, the J call TRBJ1-4; TRBD1 is a possible D gene (6 bases). This CDR3 region has 17 residues. V was trimmed by 4 bases and J by 4 bases, leaving 22 bases between them. The germline V gene encodes CDR1 DFQATT and CDR2 SNEGSKA (reference sequence). This CDR3 reads CSAIMRGGLFLNEKLFF. CDR3 bases: TGCAGTGCTATAATGAGAGGGGGTCTATTCCTTAATGAAAAACTGTTTTTT.

This clonotype was observed at least ten times. The genes are TRBV12-3 or TRBV12-4 and TRBJ1-5, with D perhaps matching TRBD1 (6 bases). Trimming removed 6 bases at V and 7 bases at J, with 10 bases between. The CDR3 runs to 12 residues. The CDR3 loop is CASSPTGQPQHF. The CDR3 coding sequence is TGTGCCAGCAGCCCGACAGGACAGCCCCAGCATTTT.

On this clonotype: This may be a read error: a much more frequent sequence differs by one nucleotide. The chain recombines TRBV7-9 with TRBJ1-1, with TRBD1 matching 7 bases. Germline V gene sequence: CDR1 SEHNR, CDR2 FQNEAQ (reference sequence). CDR3 size: 15 residues. CDR3 residues: CASSRAGTEYTGAFF. CDR3 nucleotide sequence: TGTGCCAGCAGCCGCGCCGGGACAGAGTACACTGGAGCTTTCTTT. The whole variable domain, remainder taken from reference TRBV7-9 and TRBJ1-1, is DTGVSQNPRHKITKRGQNVTFRCDPISEHNRLYWYRQTLGQGPEFLTYFQNEAQLEKSRLLSDRFSAERPKGSFSTLEIQRTEQGDSAMYLCASSRAGTEYTGAFFGQGTRLTVV.

Concerning this clonotype itself: Given a much more abundant clone one base away, this may be a read error. V gene TRBV29-1 combines with J gene TRBJ2-2; D might be TRBD2 (5 bases). Germline loops: CDR1 SQVTM, CDR2 ANQGSEA. This CDR3 is built from 12 residues. V shed 4 bases and J shed 4 bases, with 7 bases lying between them. In DNA, the CDR3 is TGCAGCGTTGCGGGGTCCACCGGGGAGCTGTTTTTT. Translation gives CSVAGSTGELFF.

Ten or more counts support this clonotype. V gene TRBV24-1 combines with J gene TRBJ2-3; a possible D gene is TRBD2 (5 bases). Trimming took 1 base from V and 5 from J, leaving 9 bases between them. This CDR3 region has 14 residues. Germline V lookup: CDR1 KGHDR, CDR2 SFDVKD. CDR3 DNA sequence: TGTGCCACCAGTGATTTCGGTAGCGAAGATACGCAGTATTTT. It specifies CATSDFGSEDTQYF.

The chain is built from TRBV19 and TRBJ2-2, with 12 bases fitting TRBD2. J gave up 4 bases and V 3 bases, and 3 bases lay outside the gene matches. The length of the CDR3 is 16 residues. Germline assignment: CDR1 LNHDA and CDR2 SQIVND (reference sequence). The CDR3 nucleotides are TGTGCCAGTAGTATCGCTAGCGGGAGGGGCACCGGGGAGCTGTTTTTT. Its translation: CASSIASGRGTGELFF.

The chain links TRBV13 to TRBJ2-2; 8 nucleotides align to TRBD2. V gave up 4 bases and J gave up 0 bases; unmatched junction bases: 4. The CDR3 totals 16 residues. Germline V gene data show CDR1 as PRHDT and CDR2 as FYEKMQ (reference sequence). The CDR3 DNA follows: TGTGCCAGCAGCTCGGGACTAGGACCGAACACCGGGGAGCTGTTTTTT. This translates into CASSSGLGPNTGELFF.

The table lists this clonotype with a count of one. The chain has TRBV20-1 and TRBJ2-6, with D uncertain. This CDR3 is 20 amino acids long. With 0 bases removed from V and 1 base from J, the gap between germline ends came to 22 bases. The germline V gene has CDR1 DFQATT and CDR2 SNEGSKA (reference sequence). CDR3 sequence (DNA): TGCAGTGCTAGAGATCGTTCTGAAGGACCCGCAAGTTCTGGGGCCAACGTCCTGACTTTC. It codes for CSARDRSEGPASSGANVLTF.

This clonotype was observed at least ten times. The chain employs TRBV2 and TRBJ2-7; D gene uncertain. V gave up 3 bases and J gave up 0 bases, with 15 bases separating them. The CDR3 has 16 amino acids. Germline V gene sequence: CDR1 SNHLY, CDR2 FYNNEI. The CDR3 region has the DNA TGTGCCAGCAGTGATGCATGGCAGCAGACCTCCTACGAGCAGTACTTC. It translates to CASSDAWQQTSYEQYF.

This clonotype was observed many times. The V gene is TRBV9, the J gene TRBJ2-2; D gene uncertain. The CDR3 runs to 15 residues. V lost 0 bases, J lost 7 bases, and 13 bases lay in between. Per the germline V gene, CDR1 is SGDLS and CDR2 is YYNGEE. CDR3 loop: CASSVEQPLVGELFF. CDR3 nucleotides: TGTGCCAGCAGCGTAGAACAGCCCCTTGTCGGGGAGCTGTTTTTT.

A note on this clonotype: A much more abundant neighbour one base away suggests this may be a read error. Because the CDR3 is missing its conserved closing phenylalanine or tryptophan, this is likely a read error. The V gene is TRBV7-2, the J gene TRBJ2-2; 8 positions agree with TRBD1. With V trimmed by 1 base and J by 5 bases, 9 bases remained unmatched. Germline V lookup: CDR1 SGHTA, CDR2 FQGNSA. The CDR3 sequence is 17 residues long. This CDR3 is CASSLVRQGPLTGELFS. The CDR3 DNA reads as TGTGCCAGCAGCTTAGTCCGACAGGGGCCTTTGACCGGGGAGCTGTTTTCT.

The sample holds many counts of this clonotype. The chain uses TRBV4-2 and TRBJ1-2, with 7 nucleotides matching TRBD1. The germline V gene has CDR1 LGHNA and CDR2 YNFKEQ. The ends lost 0 bases at V and 6 bases at J; junction bases unmatched: 10. The CDR3 is 16 residues long. The CDR3 spells CASSQDGNRGSHGYTF. In DNA form, the CDR3 reads TGTGCCAGCAGCCAAGATGGGAACAGGGGTTCCCATGGCTACACCTTC.

This clonotype was observed at least ten times. The chain has TRBV29-1 and TRBJ1-2, with D uncertain. The CDR3 has 13 amino acids. Germline CDR1 SQVTM, CDR2 ANQGSEA. Trimming stripped 7 bases from V and 5 bases from J, with 17 bases between. The DNA for the CDR3 is TGCAGCGCTGAGGGTTCCCGGACTTATGGCTACACCTTC. This translates into CSAEGSRTYGYTF.

This clonotype occurred a few times. The V call is TRBV20-1, the J call TRBJ2-7; TRBD2 matches at 9 bases. Germline CDR1 and CDR2: DFQATT and SNEGSKA (reference sequence). The V segment lost 0 bases and the J segment 3 bases; nucleotides outside the gene matches: 3. This CDR3 has 14 residues. The CDR3 nucleotides read TGCAGTGCTAGAGATCCAGCGGGGGGCTACGAGCAGTACTTC. Its protein is CSARDPAGGYEQYF.

In regard to this clonotype: One base away lies a much larger clone, so this may be a sequencing read error. The chain links TRBV7-9 to TRBJ2-5, with D possibly TRBD2 on 6 matching bases. The germline gives CDR1 SEHNR, CDR2 FQNEAQ (reference sequence). V was shortened by 5 bases and J by 9 bases, with 16 bases between the two germline ends. This CDR3 contains 13 residues. The CDR3 sequence: CASSLPHGEAQYF. In DNA, the CDR3 is TGTGCCAGCAGCCTTCCCCACGGGGAGGCCCAGTACTTC. Full variable domain (outside the CDR3, taken from reference TRBV7-9 and TRBJ2-5): DTGVSQNPRHKITKRGQNVTFRCDPISEHNRLYWYRQTLGQGPEFLTYFQNEAQLEKSRLLSDRFSAERPKGSFSTLEIQRTEQGDSAMYLCASSLPHGEAQYFGPGTRLLVL.

For this clonotype: With a much larger clone just one base away, this may be a read error. The chain has TRBV14 and TRBJ1-6, with 7 bases matching TRBD1. In germline, CDR1 is SGHDN, CDR2 FVKESK. With 0 bases clipped from V and 3 bases from J, the junction kept 14 bases outside the gene matches. The length of the CDR3 is 20 residues. The DNA for the CDR3 is TGTGCCAGCAGCCAAGAACGGCCAGGGGGGCCCGGCCTCTATAATTCACCCCTCCACTTT. Protein product: CASSQERPGGPGLYNSPLHF.

On this clonotype: This may arise from a read error, as a much more abundant clone is one base away. The chain uses TRBV5-1 and TRBJ2-7, with D perhaps assigned TRBD1 or TRBD2 (5 bases each). The CDR3 is 13 residues long. Germline values: CDR1 SGHRS, CDR2 YFSETQ. CDR3 DNA: TGCGCCCGCAGCGGAGAGGGGAGTTACGAGCAGTACTTC. This encodes CARSGEGSYEQYF.

This clonotype occurred a few times. The chain combines TRBV4-1 with TRBJ2-7; D ambiguous. V was pared by 0 bases and J by 7 bases, with 10 bases between. This CDR3 spans 13 amino acids. CDR1 and CDR2 from the germline V gene are MGHRA and YSYEKL. CDR3 residues: CASSQDSGWEQYF. CDR3 sequence (DNA): TGCGCCAGCAGCCAAGACTCAGGCTGGGAGCAGTACTTC.

Regarding this clonotype: Germline and junction disagree at one end, which may indicate a read error. The chain combines TRBV7-6 with TRBJ2-3, with 12 bases identical to TRBD2. The CDR3 contains 17 residues. Germline CDR1 and CDR2: SGHVS and FNYEAQ. CDR3 loop: CASSLEATSGSTDTRYF. CDR3 nucleotides: TGTGCCAGCAGCTTAGAGGCGACTAGCGGGAGCACAGATACGCGGTATTTT.